The 28 T cell receptor beta chains given below trace back to one sample, sequenced in a study of CD8 T cells in ankylosing spondylitis. Regarding the study as a whole: A TCR beta motif of fewer than 10 highly homologous variants seemed to mark ankylosing spondylitis blood.

These receptors have no identified antigens. TCRdb reprocessed the 5' RACE reads with MiXCR, giving one entry per CDR3 protein. The sample shows more than 650,000 distinct CDR3 sequences, over 9.5% of them seen only once. The sequencing input was blood, either unsorted or a sorted T cell fraction (not recorded which). These receptors all stem from a male donor with ankylosing spondylitis.

The genes are TRBV10-3 and TRBJ2-7; tentative D call: TRBD2 (5 bases). CDR1 and CDR2 from the germline V gene are ENHRY and SYGVKD. The CDR3 has 13 amino acids. Trimming took 6 bases from V and 2 from J, leaving 11 bases between them. Here the CDR3 DNA reads TGTGCCATCAGCCCGGGGAATCCCTACGAGCAGTACTTC. This translates into CAISPGNPYEQYF.

The CDR3 protein is CASSPLQVRQGAFF. As DNA, the CDR3 is TGTGCCAGCAGTCCCCTCCAGGTCCGCCAAGGAGCTTTCTTT. The V call is TRBV28, the J call TRBJ1-1; D is ambiguous. Per germline, CDR1 MDHEN and CDR2 SYDVKM. The CDR3 runs 14 residues. The V and J ends lost 5 bases and 10 bases respectively, with 20 bases between them.

The sample holds many counts of this clonotype. In nucleotides, the CDR3 is TGCAGCGTACTCGGGACTAGCGGGAGTGCAGATACGCAGTATTTT. This encodes CSVLGTSGSADTQYF. The rearrangement joins TRBV29-1 to TRBJ2-3; 14 bases agree with TRBD2. Unmatched junction bases numbered 6, after V lost 6 bases and J lost 4 bases. The germline gives CDR1 SQVTM, CDR2 ANQGSEA. This CDR3 has 15 amino acids.

In this sample, this clonotype turned up many times. The rearrangement uses TRBV20-1 and TRBJ2-1; D not certain. The CDR3 is 14 amino acids. With 4 bases removed from V and 2 bases from J, the gap between germline ends came to 12 bases. Germline V lookup: CDR1 DFQATT, CDR2 SNEGSKA (reference sequence). DNA for the CDR3: TGCAGTGCTACAATAGGCGCCACCTACAATGAGCAGTTCTTC. This gives the protein CSATIGATYNEQFF.

The chain links TRBV24-1 to TRBJ1-5; D is possibly TRBD1 (5 bases). Trimming left V 9 bases short and J 5 bases short, with 13 bases between. Germline CDR1 reads KGHDR; CDR2 reads SFDVKD. The CDR3 contains 13 residues. CDR3 sequence: CATAGHQDQPQHF. CDR3 in DNA: TGTGCCACCGCGGGGCACCAAGATCAGCCCCAGCATTTT.

This clonotype has ten or more counts. V usage is TRBV20-1 and J usage is TRBJ1-5; D is possibly TRBD1 (6 bases). The germline V gene has CDR1 DFQATT and CDR2 SNEGSKA (reference sequence). Between the trimmed V and J ends, which lost 6 bases and 7 bases, there was a span of 13 bases. There are 12 residues in the CDR3. CDR3 coding DNA: TGCAGTGCGACCACAGGGCCCCAGCCCCAGCATTTT. This encodes CSATTGPQPQHF.

The gene calls are TRBV20-1 and TRBJ1-2; 7 bases agree with TRBD1. With 0 bases clipped from V and 3 bases from J, the junction kept 1 base outside the gene matches. In germline, CDR1 is DFQATT, CDR2 SNEGSKA (reference sequence). This CDR3 contains 13 residues. The CDR3 loop is CSAREGQYYGYTF. CDR3 coding DNA: TGCAGTGCTAGAGAGGGACAGTACTATGGCTACACCTTC.

This chain links TRBV11-1 with TRBJ2-7; TRBD2 aligns across 7 bases. The V and J ends lost 1 base and 1 base, in that order; junction bases with no gene match: 7. The germline V gene encodes CDR1 SGHAT and CDR2 FQDESV (reference sequence). CDR3 length equals 16 residues. CDR3 sequence reads: CASSLVGTTESYEQYF. The CDR3 bases are TGTGCCAGCAGCTTAGTTGGGACTACGGAATCCTACGAGCAGTACTTC.

The CDR3 region is CASSLAEGQGEDGYTF. The CDR3 region has the DNA TGTGCCAGCAGCTTAGCGGAGGGACAGGGAGAGGATGGCTACACCTTC. This chain uses TRBV7-9 with TRBJ1-2, with 9 positions matching TRBD1. Germline CDR1 reads SEHNR; CDR2 reads FQNEAQ (reference sequence). V was clipped by 0 bases and J by 6 bases; unmatched bases: 8. The CDR3 extends over 16 amino acids.

Only a few counts were recorded for this clonotype. J is TRBJ2-7 and V is TRBV6-1, with 10 positions matching TRBD1. CDR1 and CDR2 from the germline V gene are MNHNS and SASEGT. CDR3 length: 13 amino acids. The V gene end was trimmed by 8 bases and the J gene end by 1 base; junction bases not matched to a gene: 2. The CDR3 here is CASDRGHSYEQYF. In DNA form, the CDR3 reads TGTGCCAGCGACAGGGGGCATTCCTACGAGCAGTACTTC.

V gene TRBV30 combines with J gene TRBJ1-1; D gene uncertain. V lost 1 base and J 1 base, leaving 10 bases between the germline ends. This CDR3 has 14 residues. Per germline, CDR1 GTSNPN and CDR2 SVGIG (reference sequence). The CDR3 DNA follows: TGTGCCTGGAGTGACAACAGTAAGAACACTGAAGCTTTCTTT. Translating it yields CAWSDNSKNTEAFF.

This chain links TRBV4-3 with TRBJ2-3; D unresolved. CDR3 length equals 18 residues. The germline V gene has CDR1 LGHNA and CDR2 YSLEER. The V gene lost 1 base and the J gene lost 4 bases, with 21 bases spanning the gap. CDR3 sequence (DNA): TGCGCCAGCAGCCAAGGTCGGGTACGCCTCACTTCCCCAGATACGCAGTATTTT. Encoded protein: CASSQGRVRLTSPDTQYF.

The chain recombines TRBV5-1 with TRBJ1-1; TRBD1 aligns across 7 bases. The CDR3 runs to 15 residues. The V and J ends lost 4 bases and 0 bases, in that order; junction bases with no gene match: 6. Germline V gene sequence: CDR1 SGHRS, CDR2 YFSETQ. The CDR3 region is CASSITGALNTEAFF. CDR3 bases: TGCGCCAGCAGCATAACAGGGGCGTTGAACACTGAAGCTTTCTTT.

The sample holds a few counts of this clonotype. The V and J genes are TRBV12-3 or TRBV12-4 and TRBJ1-2, with D perhaps matching TRBD1 (6 bases). Trimming took 6 bases from V and 6 from J, leaving 11 bases between them. The CDR3 length is 12 residues. The CDR3 sequence is CASRNRVHGYTF. The CDR3 DNA reads TGTGCCAGCAGGAACAGGGTACATGGCTACACCTTC.

V usage is TRBV4-2 and J usage is TRBJ2-2; D tentatively reads TRBD1 or TRBD2 (6 bases each). The CDR3 loop spans 16 amino acids. Germline loops: CDR1 LGHNA, CDR2 YNFKEQ. Deletions cut 2 bases from V and 2 bases from J, with 12 bases between. DNA for the CDR3: TGTGCCAGCAGCCAACCCGCGGGACAAAACACCGGGGAGCTGTTTTTT. Translated, it gives CASSQPAGQNTGELFF.

CDR3 protein: CAISPSATEETQYF. In nucleotides, the CDR3 is TGTGCCATCAGCCCTAGCGCGACTGAAGAGACCCAGTACTTC. V usage is TRBV10-3 and J usage is TRBJ2-5; TRBD2 might be the D (6 bases). The CDR3 is 14 residues long. Deletions cut 6 bases from V and 3 bases from J, with 14 bases between. Germline lookup yields CDR1 ENHRY and CDR2 SYGVKD.

V is TRBV4-3 and J is TRBJ1-1; 7 bases are shared with TRBD1. This CDR3 comprises 16 residues. The V gene's germline CDR1 is LGHNA and CDR2 YSLEER. With 0 bases clipped from V and 1 base from J, the junction kept 5 bases outside the gene matches. Here the CDR3 reads CASSQDLRQGNTEAFF. The CDR3, as DNA: TGCGCCAGCAGCCAAGATCTAAGACAGGGGAACACTGAAGCTTTCTTT.

This clonotype was seen only a few times. The V call is TRBV10-3, the J call TRBJ2-5, with 7 bases identical to TRBD1. Germline CDR1 ENHRY, CDR2 SYGVKD. Trimming cost V 10 bases and J 5 bases; bases outside gene matches: 10. This CDR3 is 13 amino acids long. Written as DNA, the CDR3 is TGTGCCACCGGGAAGGGGGCGTGGGAGACCCAGTACTTC. This gives the protein CATGKGAWETQYF.

The CDR3 DNA follows: TGTGCCAGCAGCGCAAGGAGGGCACCCCAAGAGACCCAGTACTTC. Amino acid sequence: CASSARRAPQETQYF. The chain carries TRBV7-9 and TRBJ2-5, with D tentatively TRBD2 (6 bases). CDR3 length equals 15 residues. The germline gives CDR1 SEHNR, CDR2 FQNEAQ (reference sequence). The ends were cut back, 5 bases at V and 1 base at J, with 14 bases in the middle.

This chain joins TRBV6-2 or TRBV6-3 and TRBJ1-1; D perhaps matches TRBD1 (5 bases). Trimming cost V 2 bases and J 12 bases, with 10 bases left between them. Germline CDR1 is MNHEY and CDR2 is SVGEGT. The CDR3 has 11 residues. The CDR3 DNA sequence: TGTGCCAGCAGTTACCCAGGGAATTCTTTCTTT. This codes for CASSYPGNSFF.

This clonotype was counted only a few times. The rearrangement uses TRBV27 and TRBJ1-1; D is uncertain. V was pared by 4 bases and J by 4 bases, with 16 bases between. CDR1 MNHEY and CDR2 SMNVEV come from the germline V gene (reference sequence). The CDR3 is 15 amino acids. For the CDR3, the DNA is TGTGCCAGCAGTTCATCGGTGCAGGCCTCCACTGAAGCTTTCTTT. It translates to CASSSSVQASTEAFF.

This clonotype was detected a few times. The chain employs TRBV18 and TRBJ1-4; D is unresolved. With 3 bases removed from V and 8 bases from J, the gap between germline ends came to 10 bases. CDR1 and CDR2 from the germline V gene are KGHSH and LQKENI. This CDR3 comprises 13 residues. The CDR3 is CASSPGSREKLFF. In nucleotides, the CDR3 is TGTGCCAGCTCACCCGGGTCGAGGGAAAAACTGTTTTTT.

The V and J genes are TRBV20-1 and TRBJ2-7, with D perhaps TRBD2 (7 bases). Germline loops: CDR1 DFQATT, CDR2 SNEGSKA (reference sequence). The V end lost 7 bases, the J end lost 4 bases, and 14 bases lay between the germline ends. The CDR3 has 12 residues. The CDR3 protein is CSVYREGYEQYF. The DNA for the CDR3 is TGCAGTGTTTACAGGGAGGGTTACGAGCAGTACTTC.

The CDR3 DNA sequence: TGTGCCAGCACCGTCGCACTAGCGGGGGGGAATGAGCAGTTCTTC. This sequence encodes CASTVALAGGNEQFF. The chain has TRBV7-9 and TRBJ2-1; 13 positions agree with TRBD2. Germline assignment: CDR1 SEHNR and CDR2 FQNEAQ (reference sequence). Trimming removed 7 bases from V and 7 bases from J; junction bases left unmatched: 7. The CDR3 length is 15 residues. The variable domain in full, completed from reference TRBV7-9 and TRBJ2-1, reads DTGVSQNPRHKITKRGQNVTFRCDPISEHNRLYWYRQTLGQGPEFLTYFQNEAQLEKSRLLSDRFSAERPKGSFSTLEIQRTEQGDSAMYLCASTVALAGGNEQFFGPGTRLTVL.

This chain links TRBV20-1 with TRBJ1-3; D remains ambiguous. V gave up 1 base and J gave up 4 bases, with 5 bases separating them. CDR1 DFQATT and CDR2 SNEGSKA come from the germline V gene (reference sequence). The CDR3 has 12 amino acids. This CDR3 reads CSARVAGNTIYF. For the CDR3, the DNA is TGCAGTGCTAGAGTAGCGGGAAACACCATATATTTT.

This clonotype is a singleton in its sample. The V call is TRBV6-5, the J call TRBJ2-7, with unresolved D. The CDR3 totals 12 residues. Germline V CDR1 and CDR2: MNHEY, SVGAGI. V gave up 8 bases and J gave up 0 bases, with 8 bases separating them. The CDR3, as DNA: TGTGCCAGCCGGTCTGTCTCCTACGAGCAGTACTTC. Translating it yields CASRSVSYEQYF.

This clonotype was found a few times. The chain carries TRBV14 and TRBJ2-7; D not resolved. The germline gives CDR1 SGHDN, CDR2 FVKESK. V was clipped by 3 bases and J by 2 bases, with 11 bases between them. CDR3 length: 14 amino acids. In nucleotides, the CDR3 is TGTGCCAGCAGCCACGCCGGACCTACCTACGAGCAGTACTTC. Amino acids: CASSHAGPTYEQYF.

There are a few counts of this clonotype. V gene TRBV11-2 combines with J gene TRBJ2-2; D is perhaps TRBD1 (6 bases). Germline V gene sequence: CDR1 SGHAT, CDR2 FQNNGV. The CDR3 is 15 residues long. Trimming removed 6 bases at V and 2 bases at J, with 13 bases between. CDR3 in amino acids: CASRVRDTNTGELFF. In DNA form, the CDR3 reads TGTGCCAGCAGGGTTAGGGACACTAACACCGGGGAGCTGTTTTTT.